A selection of T cell receptor beta chains follows, all from one sample in a study of blood T cells in healthy people across ages. From the 5' RACE reads, TCRdb called clonotypes with MiXCR, one entry per CDR3 protein. The table includes 600,000 or so distinct CDR3 sequences, around 20% detected once. The specimen was blood. These receptors were collected from a man in his 70s in good health. Both conserved end residues are part of each CDR3. Each record gives: V gene, J gene, D gene, clone size, CDR3 protein, CDR3 DNA. D genes are given only for firm matches. A clone size is listed for some rows: how often the clone was seen (once, few, many), or a class if it is expanded.

V: TRBV28; J: TRBJ1-4; D: .; size: .; CDR3: CASSLNGQSTNEKLFF; DNA: TGTGCCAGCAGTTTAAATGGACAGTCAACTAATGAAAAACTGTTTTTT
V: TRBV6-2/TRBV6-3; J: TRBJ2-5; D: .; size: few; CDR3: CASSTGGVGQETQYF; DNA: TGTGCCAGCAGCACAGGTGGGGTCGGACAAGAGACCCAGTACTTC
V: TRBV5-1; J: TRBJ1-1; D: .; size: .; CDR3: CASSLVPKEMNTEAFF; DNA: TGCGCCAGCAGCTTGGTCCCAAAGGAGATGAACACTGAAGCTTTCTTT
V: TRBV5-8; J: TRBJ2-7; D: .; size: .; CDR3: CASSFVGKGEQYF; DNA: TGTGCCAGCAGCTTCGTGGGGAAGGGAGAGCAGTACTTC
V: TRBV6-1; J: TRBJ2-1; D: .; size: .; CDR3: CASSPSGRRYVNHEQFF; DNA: TGTGCCAGCAGCCCCAGCGGAAGACGCTATGTGAATCATGAGCAGTTCTTC
V: TRBV6-2/TRBV6-3; J: TRBJ2-7; D: TRBD2; size: few; CDR3: CASSSGGSGLYEQYF; DNA: TGTGCCAGCAGCTCCGGGGGTAGCGGGCTCTACGAGCAGTACTTC
V: TRBV11-2; J: TRBJ2-5; D: .; size: .; CDR3: CASSLGSAEETQYF; DNA: TGTGCCAGCAGCTTAGGATCGGCGGAAGAGACCCAGTACTTC
V: TRBV6-5; J: TRBJ2-7; D: TRBD2; size: few; CDR3: CASSFGTSDRKQYF; DNA: TGTGCCAGCAGTTTCGGGACTAGCGACCGTAAGCAGTACTTC
V: TRBV18; J: TRBJ2-1; D: .; size: few; CDR3: CASSPRSRNNEQFF; DNA: TGTGCCAGCTCACCGAGATCTAGGAACAATGAGCAGTTCTTC
V: TRBV20-1; J: TRBJ2-1; D: TRBD2; size: .; CDR3: CSASAAGGAGSYNEQFF; DNA: TGCAGTGCTAGTGCAGCGGGAGGGGCGGGATCCTACAATGAGCAGTTCTTC
V: TRBV9; J: TRBJ2-2; D: TRBD2; size: .; CDR3: CASSTTSGSEAGELFF; DNA: TGTGCCAGCAGCACGACTAGCGGGAGTGAGGCCGGGGAGCTGTTTTTT
V: TRBV20-1; J: TRBJ2-4; D: TRBD2; size: few; CDR3: CSARAGIHSPLAKNIQYF; DNA: TGCAGTGCCCGAGCGGGGATCCACTCACCGCTAGCCAAAAACATTCAGTACTTC
V: TRBV3-1; J: TRBJ2-5; D: TRBD2; size: once; CDR3: CASSQRGLAGETQYF; DNA: TGTGCCAGCAGCCAAAGGGGACTAGCGGGAGAGACCCAGTACTTC
V: TRBV24-1; J: TRBJ2-1; D: .; size: .; CDR3: CATSDLQSSIHEQFF; DNA: TGTGCCACCAGTGATTTGCAGTCCAGCATCCATGAGCAGTTCTTC
V: TRBV20-1; J: TRBJ1-5; D: .; size: .; CDR3: CSARDMRGSNQPQHF; DNA: TGCAGTGCTAGAGATATGAGGGGTAGCAATCAGCCCCAGCATTTT
V: TRBV3-1; J: TRBJ2-2; D: .; size: .; CDR3: CVSSRNTGELFF; DNA: TGTGTCAGCAGCAGGAACACCGGGGAGCTGTTTTTT
V: TRBV5-1; J: TRBJ2-7; D: TRBD1; size: once; CDR3: CASSLVGTGSSYGQYF; DNA: TGCGCCAGCAGCTTGGTCGGGACAGGGAGCTCCTACGGGCAGTACTTC
V: TRBV5-1; J: TRBJ2-1; D: .; size: .; CDR3: CASSLAGDSSYNEQSF; DNA: TGCGCCAGCAGCTTGGCCGGTGACAGTTCCTACAATGAGCAGTCCTTC
V: TRBV20-1; J: TRBJ2-1; D: TRBD2; size: many; CDR3: CSARGASGREQFF; DNA: TGCAGTGCTAGAGGGGCTAGCGGGAGAGAGCAGTTCTTC
V: TRBV5-1; J: TRBJ1-5; D: .; size: few; CDR3: CASSSGELNQPQHF; DNA: TGCGCCAGCAGCTCCGGGGAGCTCAATCAGCCCCAGCATTTT
V: TRBV10-3; J: TRBJ1-1; D: .; size: .; CDR3: CAVYFRDTNTEAFF; DNA: TGTGCCGTCTATTTCCGGGACACCAACACTGAAGCTTTCTTT
V: TRBV7-2; J: TRBJ2-7; D: TRBD2; size: few; CDR3: CASSSQGLAMVEQYF; DNA: TGTGCCAGCAGCTCTCAAGGACTAGCGATGGTCGAGCAGTACTTC
V: TRBV27; J: TRBJ2-4; D: TRBD2; size: .; CDR3: CASSLGLAGPKAKNIQYF; DNA: TGTGCCAGCAGTCTGGGACTAGCGGGACCGAAAGCCAAAAACATTCAGTACTTC
V: TRBV15; J: TRBJ1-1; D: .; size: few; CDR3: CATSRVEGKNTEAFF; DNA: TGTGCCACCAGCAGAGTGGAGGGGAAGAACACTGAAGCTTTCTTT
V: TRBV3-1; J: TRBJ2-7; D: .; size: few; CDR3: CASMEGNEQYF; DNA: TGTGCCAGTATGGAGGGAAACGAGCAGTACTTC
V: TRBV7-2; J: TRBJ2-7; D: .; size: many; CDR3: CASSNWASRGNYEQYF; DNA: TGTGCCAGCAGCAACTGGGCCTCCAGGGGAAACTACGAGCAGTACTTC
V: TRBV5-1; J: TRBJ2-5; D: TRBD2; size: .; CDR3: CASTRRSGGPQETQYF; DNA: TGCGCCAGCACCCGGAGGAGCGGGGGTCCCCAAGAGACCCAGTACTTC
V: TRBV12-3/TRBV12-4; J: TRBJ2-2; D: TRBD2; size: .; CDR3: CASSLGGTSGTGELFF; DNA: TGTGCCAGCAGTTTAGGTGGGACTAGCGGAACCGGGGAGCTGTTTTTT
V: TRBV7-7; J: TRBJ2-2; D: .; size: many; CDR3: CASSRSTGAGELFF; DNA: TGTGCTAGCAGCCGGAGTACCGGGGCCGGGGAGCTGTTTTTT
V: TRBV6-5; J: TRBJ1-4; D: .; size: .; CDR3: CASSYSAKGGGGYREKLFF; DNA: TGTGCCAGCAGTTACTCGGCGAAGGGTGGAGGGGGATATAGAGAAAAACTGTTTTTT
V: TRBV29-1; J: TRBJ2-3; D: TRBD2; size: few; CDR3: CSVELVAGVPGTQYF; DNA: TGCAGCGTTGAACTAGTAGCGGGAGTTCCAGGTACGCAGTATTTT